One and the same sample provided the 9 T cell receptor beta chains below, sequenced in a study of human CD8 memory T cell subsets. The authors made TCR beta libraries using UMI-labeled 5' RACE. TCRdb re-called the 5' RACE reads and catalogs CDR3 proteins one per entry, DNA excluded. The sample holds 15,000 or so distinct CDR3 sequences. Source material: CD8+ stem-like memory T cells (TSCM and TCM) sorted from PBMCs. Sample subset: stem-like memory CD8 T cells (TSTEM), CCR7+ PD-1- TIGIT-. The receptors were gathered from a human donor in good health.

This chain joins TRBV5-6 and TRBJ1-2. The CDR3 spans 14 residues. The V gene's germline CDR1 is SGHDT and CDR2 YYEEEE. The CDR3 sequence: CASSLARPVYGYTF.

This CDR3 reads CASSKALTPGAKNIQYF. The chain is built from TRBV21-1 and TRBJ2-4; there is no DNA to check the TCRdb D call of TRBD1. TRBV21-1 is marked as a pseudogene. The CDR3 length is 17 residues.

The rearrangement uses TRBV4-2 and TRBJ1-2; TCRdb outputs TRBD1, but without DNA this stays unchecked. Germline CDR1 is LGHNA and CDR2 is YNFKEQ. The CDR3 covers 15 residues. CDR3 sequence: CASSQGQENFYGYTF.

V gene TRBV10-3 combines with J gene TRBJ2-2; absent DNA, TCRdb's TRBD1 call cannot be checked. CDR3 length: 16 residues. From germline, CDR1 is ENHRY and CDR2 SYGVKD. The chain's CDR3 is CAIMGAGSANTGELFF.

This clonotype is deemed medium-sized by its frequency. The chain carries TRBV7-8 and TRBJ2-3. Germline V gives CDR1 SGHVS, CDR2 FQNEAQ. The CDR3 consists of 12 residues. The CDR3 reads CASSFITDTQYF.

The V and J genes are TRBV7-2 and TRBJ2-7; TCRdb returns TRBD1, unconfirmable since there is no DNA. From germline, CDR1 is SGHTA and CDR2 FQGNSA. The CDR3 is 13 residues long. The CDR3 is CASSLAGGGEQYF. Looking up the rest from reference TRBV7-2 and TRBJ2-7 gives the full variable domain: GAGVSQSPSNKVTEKGKDVELRCDPISGHTALYWYRQSLGQGLEFLIYFQGNSAPDKSGLPSDRFSAERTGGSVSTLTIQRTQQEDSAVYLCASSLAGGGEQYFGPGTRLTVT.

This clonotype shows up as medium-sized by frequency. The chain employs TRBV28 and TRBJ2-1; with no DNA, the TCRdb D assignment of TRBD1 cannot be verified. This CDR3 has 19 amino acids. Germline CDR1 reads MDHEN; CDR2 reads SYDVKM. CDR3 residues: CASRAGQRYDGVSYNEQFF.

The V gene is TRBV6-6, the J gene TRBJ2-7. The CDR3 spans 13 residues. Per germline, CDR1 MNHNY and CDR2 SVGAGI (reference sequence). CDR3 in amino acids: CASSPKSGYEQYF.

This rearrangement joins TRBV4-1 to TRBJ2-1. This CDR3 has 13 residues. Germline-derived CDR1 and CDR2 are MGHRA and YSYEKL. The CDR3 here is CASSQGRGKEQFF.